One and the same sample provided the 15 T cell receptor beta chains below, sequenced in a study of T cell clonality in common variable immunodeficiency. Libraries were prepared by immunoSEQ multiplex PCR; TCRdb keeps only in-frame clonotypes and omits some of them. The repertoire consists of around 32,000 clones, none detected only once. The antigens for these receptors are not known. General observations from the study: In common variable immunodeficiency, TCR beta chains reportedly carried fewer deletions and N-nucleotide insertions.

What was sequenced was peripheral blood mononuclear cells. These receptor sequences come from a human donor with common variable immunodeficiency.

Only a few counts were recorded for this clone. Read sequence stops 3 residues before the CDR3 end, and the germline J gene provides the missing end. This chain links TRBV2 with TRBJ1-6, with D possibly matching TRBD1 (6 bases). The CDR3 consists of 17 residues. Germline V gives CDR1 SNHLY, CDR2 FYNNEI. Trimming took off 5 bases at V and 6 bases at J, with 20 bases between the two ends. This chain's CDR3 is CASSSTGLGNLNSPLHF. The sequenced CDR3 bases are TGTGCCAGCAGTTCCACAGGGTTGGGTAACCTTAATTCACCC.

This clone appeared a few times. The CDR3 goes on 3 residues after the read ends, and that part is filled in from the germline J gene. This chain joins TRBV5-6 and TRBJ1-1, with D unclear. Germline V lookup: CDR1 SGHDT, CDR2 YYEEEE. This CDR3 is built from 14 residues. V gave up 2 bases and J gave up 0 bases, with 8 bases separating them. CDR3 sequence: CASSFLAMNTEAFF. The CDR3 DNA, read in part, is TGTGCCAGCAGCTTCCTGGCCATGAACACTGAA.

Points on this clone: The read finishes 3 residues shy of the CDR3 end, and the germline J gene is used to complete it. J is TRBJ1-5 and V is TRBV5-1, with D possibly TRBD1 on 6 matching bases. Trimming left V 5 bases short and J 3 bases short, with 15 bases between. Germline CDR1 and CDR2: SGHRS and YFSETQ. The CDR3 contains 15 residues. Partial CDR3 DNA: TGCGCCAGCAGTTACCAGGGGAGGGACAATCAGCCC. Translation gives CASSYQGRDNQP. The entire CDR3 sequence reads CASSYQGRDNQPQHF.

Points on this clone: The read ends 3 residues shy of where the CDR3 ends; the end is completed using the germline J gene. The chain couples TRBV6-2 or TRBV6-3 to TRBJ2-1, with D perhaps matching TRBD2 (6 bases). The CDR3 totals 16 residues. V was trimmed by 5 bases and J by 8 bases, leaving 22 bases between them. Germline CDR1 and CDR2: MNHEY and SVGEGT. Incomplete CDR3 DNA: TGTGCCAGCAGTCCATCCCCGGGGGACCCTCCCGATGAG. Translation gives CASSPSPGDPPDE. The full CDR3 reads CASSPSPGDPPDEQFF.

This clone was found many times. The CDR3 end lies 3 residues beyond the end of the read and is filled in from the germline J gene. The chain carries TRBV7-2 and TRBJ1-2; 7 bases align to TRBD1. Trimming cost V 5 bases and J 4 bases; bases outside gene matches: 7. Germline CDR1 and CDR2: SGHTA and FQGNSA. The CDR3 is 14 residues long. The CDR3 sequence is CASSPGTAFYGYTF. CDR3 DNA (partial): TGTGCCAGCAGCCCCGGGACAGCCTTCTATGGC.

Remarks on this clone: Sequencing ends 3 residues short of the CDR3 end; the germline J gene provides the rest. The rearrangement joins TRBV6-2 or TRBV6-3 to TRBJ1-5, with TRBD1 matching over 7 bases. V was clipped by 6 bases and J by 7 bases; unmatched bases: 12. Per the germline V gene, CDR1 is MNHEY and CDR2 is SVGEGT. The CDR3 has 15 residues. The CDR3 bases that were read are TGTGCCAGCAGGGCCCGAGACAGGGATGTCCAGCCC. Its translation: CASRARDRDVQP. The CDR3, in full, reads CASRARDRDVQPQHF.

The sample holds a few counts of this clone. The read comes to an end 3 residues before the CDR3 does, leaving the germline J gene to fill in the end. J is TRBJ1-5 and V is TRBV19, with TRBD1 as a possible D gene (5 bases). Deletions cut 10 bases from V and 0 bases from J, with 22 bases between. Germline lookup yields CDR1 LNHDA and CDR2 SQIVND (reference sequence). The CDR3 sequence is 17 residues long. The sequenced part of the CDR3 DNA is TGTGCCACCACAAAAGGAACAGGCGGATATAGCAATCAGCCC. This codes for CATTKGTGGYSNQP. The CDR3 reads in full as CATTKGTGGYSNQPQHF. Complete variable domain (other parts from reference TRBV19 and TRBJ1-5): DGGITQSPKYLFRKEGQNVTLSCEQNLNHDAMYWYRQDPGQGLRLIYYSQIVNDFQKGDIAEGYSVSREKKESFPLTVTSAQKNPTAFYLCATTKGTGGYSNQPQHFGDGTRLSIL.

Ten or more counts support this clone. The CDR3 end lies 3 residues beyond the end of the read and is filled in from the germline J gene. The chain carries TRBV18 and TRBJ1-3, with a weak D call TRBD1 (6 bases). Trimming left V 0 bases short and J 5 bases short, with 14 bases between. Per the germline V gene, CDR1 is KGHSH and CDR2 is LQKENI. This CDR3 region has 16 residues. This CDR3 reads CASSPPDSIRRNTIYF. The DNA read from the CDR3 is TGTGCCAGCTCACCACCGGACAGTATTCGTAGAAACACC.

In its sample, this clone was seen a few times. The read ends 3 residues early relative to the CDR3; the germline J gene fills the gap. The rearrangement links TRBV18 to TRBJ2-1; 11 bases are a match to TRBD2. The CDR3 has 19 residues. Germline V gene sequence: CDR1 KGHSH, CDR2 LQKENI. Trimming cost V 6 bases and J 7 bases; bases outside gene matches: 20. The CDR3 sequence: CASSRGHGTSGSLRNEQFF. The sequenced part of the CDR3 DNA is TGTGCCAGCTCCCGCGGCCATGGGACTAGCGGTTCACTACGGAATGAG.

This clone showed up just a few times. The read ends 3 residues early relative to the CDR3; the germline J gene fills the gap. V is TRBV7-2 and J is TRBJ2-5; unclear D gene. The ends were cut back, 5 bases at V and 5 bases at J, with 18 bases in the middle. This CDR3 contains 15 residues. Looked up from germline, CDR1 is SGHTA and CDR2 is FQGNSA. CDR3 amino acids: CASSPRFSGFETQYF. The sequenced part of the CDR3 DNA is TGTGCCAGCAGCCCCCGTTTTTCAGGTTTTGAGACC. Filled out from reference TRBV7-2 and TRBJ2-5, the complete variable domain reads GAGVSQSPSNKVTEKGKDVELRCDPISGHTALYWYRQSLGQGLEFLIYFQGNSAPDKSGLPSDRFSAERTGGSVSTLTIQRTQQEDSAVYLCASSPRFSGFETQYFGPGTRLLVL.

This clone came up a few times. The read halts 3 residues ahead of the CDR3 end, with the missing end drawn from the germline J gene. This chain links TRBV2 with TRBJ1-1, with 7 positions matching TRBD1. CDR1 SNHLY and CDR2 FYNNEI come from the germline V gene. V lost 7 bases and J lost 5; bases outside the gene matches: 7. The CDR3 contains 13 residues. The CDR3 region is CASNPTGLTEAFF. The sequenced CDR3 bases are TGTGCCAGCAACCCGACAGGGTTAACTGAA.

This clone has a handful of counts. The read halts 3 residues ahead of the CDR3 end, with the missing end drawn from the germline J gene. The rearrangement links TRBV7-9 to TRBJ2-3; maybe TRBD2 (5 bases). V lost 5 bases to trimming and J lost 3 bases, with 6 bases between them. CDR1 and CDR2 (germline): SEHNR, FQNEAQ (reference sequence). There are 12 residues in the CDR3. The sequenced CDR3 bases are TGTGCCAGCAGCCCGGGGACAGATACG. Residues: CASSPGTDT. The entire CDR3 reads CASSPGTDTQYF.

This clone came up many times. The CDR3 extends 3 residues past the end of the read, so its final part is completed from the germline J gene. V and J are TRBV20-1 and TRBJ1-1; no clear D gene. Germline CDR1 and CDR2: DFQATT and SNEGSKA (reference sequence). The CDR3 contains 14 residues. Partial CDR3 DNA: TGCAGTGCTAGCCCTGGAGGCCGACTTCTAGAA. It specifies CSASPGGRLLE. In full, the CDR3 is CSASPGGRLLEAFF.

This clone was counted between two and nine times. CDR3 bases read: TGTGCCAGCTCACCCGCGGCAGAGAACTATGGC. Encoded protein: CASSPAAENYG. The complete CDR3 sequence is CASSPAAENYGYTF. This chain uses TRBV18 with TRBJ1-2; no definite D call. The read comes to an end 3 residues before the CDR3 does, leaving the germline J gene to fill in the end. Germline CDR1 reads KGHSH; CDR2 reads LQKENI. V gave up 3 bases and J gave up 2 bases, with 10 bases separating them. The CDR3 consists of 14 residues.

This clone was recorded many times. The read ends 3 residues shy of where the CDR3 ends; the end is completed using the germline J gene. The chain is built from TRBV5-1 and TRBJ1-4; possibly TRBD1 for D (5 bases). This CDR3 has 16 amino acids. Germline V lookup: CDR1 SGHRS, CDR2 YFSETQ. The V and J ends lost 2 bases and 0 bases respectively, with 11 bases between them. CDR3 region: CASSFSSGTTNEKLFF. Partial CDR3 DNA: TGCGCCAGCAGCTTCTCTTCAGGGACAACTAATGAAAAA. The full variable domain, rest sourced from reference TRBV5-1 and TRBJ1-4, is KAGVTQTPRYLIKTRGQQVTLSCSPISGHRSVSWYQQTPGQGLQFLFEYFSETQRNKGNFPGRFSGRQFSNSRSEMNVSTLELGDSALYLCASSFSSGTTNEKLFFGSGTQLSVL.